This T cell receptor (beta chain) was found in a study of cytomegalovirus exposure and HLA in healthy donors. With 60 Vbeta and 13 Jbeta primers, the PCR was carried out. Clones were read by immunoSEQ multiplex PCR, and TCRdb kept only the in-frame ones, dropping some. The sample records about 41,000 clones, over 75% being singletons. General study points: Most TCR sequences proved rare, with some public TCRs found in many donors.

This CDR3 comprises 14 residues. With 5 bases removed from V and 9 bases from J, the gap between germline ends came to 17 bases. CDR1 and CDR2 (germline): MDHEN, SYDVKM. On this clone: Its antigen is not known.

Sequencing was carried out using PBMCs. This clonotype originated in a man aged 50-59 years in good health and CMV-seronegative. The chain recombines TRBV28 with TRBJ2-1, with D possibly matching TRBD2 (5 bases). The CDR3 DNA reads TGTGCCAGCAGTCCCCTCGAGGGAGAATTTGAGCAGTTCTTC. It specifies CASSPLEGEFEQFF.